Presented here are 11 T cell receptor beta chains from one specimen sequenced in a study of T cell repertoires in cytomegalovirus infection. A single record per CDR3 protein comes from TCRdb applying MiXCR to the reads. Of about 500,000 distinct CDR3 sequences in the sample, 25% to 35% are singletons; the top ten hold roughly a sixth. These receptors are not linked to any known antigen. The source material was cultured PBMCs, sampled from culture after CMV antigen stimulation. These TCRs come from a human donor in good health (CMV status not recorded). Some clones in this sample may be carry-over from other donors' samples.

V is TRBV7-2 and J is TRBJ2-7; 9 nucleotides match TRBD2. The CDR3 has 15 residues. The V segment lost 3 bases and the J segment 1 base; nucleotides outside the gene matches: 4. Per the germline V gene, CDR1 is SGHTA and CDR2 is FQGNSA. The CDR3 bases are TGTGCCAGCAGCTTGAGCGGGAGGAAATCCTACGAGCAGTACTTC. It codes for CASSLSGRKSYEQYF. The full variable domain, rest sourced from reference TRBV7-2 and TRBJ2-7, is GAGVSQSPSNKVTEKGKDVELRCDPISGHTALYWYRQSLGQGLEFLIYFQGNSAPDKSGLPSDRFSAERTGGSVSTLTIQRTQQEDSAVYLCASSLSGRKSYEQYFGPGTRLTVT.

The chain uses TRBV19 and TRBJ2-3; no reliable D call. This CDR3 spans 14 amino acids. The V and J ends lost 3 bases and 3 bases respectively, with 10 bases between them. Germline V gene sequence: CDR1 LNHDA, CDR2 SQIVND (reference sequence). As DNA, the CDR3 is TGTGCCAGTAGTATGGGATTTGGGACAGATACGCAGTATTTT. Translation gives CASSMGFGTDTQYF.

V and J are TRBV5-1 and TRBJ2-3; D may be TRBD2 (6 bases). This CDR3 has 16 residues. From germline, CDR1 is SGHRS and CDR2 YFSETQ. Trimming took 2 bases from V and 5 from J, leaving 18 bases between them. The CDR3 nucleotides are TGCGCCAGCAGCTTAATAGCGGCCGTGAGTCGAGATACGCAGTATTTT. This sequence encodes CASSLIAAVSRDTQYF.

In this sample, this clonotype turned up many times. The chain has TRBV29-1 and TRBJ2-5; either TRBD1 or TRBD2 may supply D (6 bases each). V lost 4 bases to trimming and J lost 3 bases, with 15 bases between them. This CDR3 is 14 amino acids long. CDR1 and CDR2 from the germline V gene are SQVTM and ANQGSEA. The CDR3 protein is CSVGDGGSKETQYF. As DNA, the CDR3 is TGCAGCGTTGGGGACGGGGGCTCGAAAGAGACCCAGTACTTC.

This clonotype came up a few times. The chain combines TRBV7-9 with TRBJ1-1, with a weak D call TRBD1 (6 bases). V was pared by 5 bases and J by 4 bases, with 11 bases between. Germline loops: CDR1 SEHNR, CDR2 FQNEAQ (reference sequence). The CDR3 is 13 residues long. The CDR3, as DNA: TGTGCCAGCAGCCCGGGGGGGGCCACTGAAGCTTTCTTT. It encodes CASSPGGATEAFF.

This clonotype was counted a few times. This chain links TRBV19 with TRBJ1-2; 10 bases align to TRBD1. CDR1 and CDR2 from the germline V gene are LNHDA and SQIVND (reference sequence). This CDR3 spans 13 amino acids. With 6 bases clipped from V and 7 bases from J, the junction kept 5 bases outside the gene matches. CDR3 in DNA: TGTGCCAGTAGAGACAGGGGGCGGGGTGGCTACACCTTC. Its protein product is CASRDRGRGGYTF.

The rearrangement uses TRBV7-9 and TRBJ2-2; 14 positions agree with TRBD2. Trimming at V came to 2 bases and at J to 3 bases, leaving 5 bases not matched to a gene. CDR1 is SEHNR, CDR2 FQNEAQ, per germline (reference sequence). This CDR3 is 18 amino acids long. CDR3 loop: CASSLRRLAGGDTGELFF. CDR3 sequence (DNA): TGTGCCAGCAGCTTAAGGCGACTAGCGGGAGGGGACACCGGGGAGCTGTTTTTT.

The V gene is TRBV6-1, the J gene TRBJ2-6, with 8 bases aligning to TRBD1. This CDR3 comprises 18 residues. V lost 6 bases to trimming and J lost 2 bases; unmatched junction nucleotides: 12. Germline loops: CDR1 MNHNS, CDR2 SASEGT. As DNA, the CDR3 is TGTGCCAGCAGCCCCCCCCGGACAGGGAGTACTGGGGCCAACGTCCTGACTTTC. It yields the protein CASSPPRTGSTGANVLTF.

As to this clonotype: One end of the junction fails to match germline, which may point to a read error. The CDR3 reads CSAEGQGIIDTQYF. As DNA, the CDR3 is TGCAGCGCTGAAGGGCAGGGGATTATTGATACGCAGTATTTT. This chain joins TRBV29-1 and TRBJ2-3; a possible D gene is TRBD1 (6 bases). Looked up from germline, CDR1 is SQVTM and CDR2 is ANQGSEA. The CDR3 is made up of 14 amino acids.

This clonotype was counted only a few times. The chain is built from TRBV7-8 and TRBJ2-2; D might be TRBD1 (6 bases). Trimming shortened V by 8 bases and J by 6 bases, and 19 bases separated the two germline ends. CDR3 length: 15 amino acids. From germline, CDR1 is SGHVS and CDR2 FQNEAQ. Here the CDR3 reads CASALAGGAPGELFF. For the CDR3, the DNA is TGTGCCAGCGCTCTAGCTGGGGGCGCCCCCGGGGAGCTGTTTTTT.

Only a few counts were recorded for this clonotype. This rearrangement joins TRBV6-1 to TRBJ2-7, with a weak D call TRBD1 (5 bases). The germline gives CDR1 MNHNS, CDR2 SASEGT. This CDR3 comprises 12 residues. V dropped 6 bases and J dropped 6 bases, with 12 bases sitting between them. CDR3 region: CASRQGSGEQYV. In DNA, the CDR3 is TGTGCCAGCAGGCAGGGTTCGGGCGAGCAGTACGTC.